This TCR beta chain was captured in a study of T cells in Graves' hyperthyroidism and ophthalmopathy. Study in general: The blood sample was taken at first diagnosis, before treatment began.

Across 18 months, stable Graves' hyperthyroidism was marked by no progression to ophthalmopathy. This clonotype turned up a few times. The CDR3 runs to 12 residues. The V and J ends lost 0 bases and 7 bases respectively, with 3 bases between them. CDR1 MGHRA and CDR2 YSYEKL come from the germline V gene. Authors of the study amplified TCR beta CDR3 regions from RNA transcripts. HTBI primers drove first-round RT-PCR of the TCR CDR3. Each CDR3 protein is one row after TCRdb ran MiXCR on the multiplex PCR reads. The table shows 600,000 to 750,000 distinct CDR3 sequences, with 17% occurring only once. Sequencing was carried out using blood. The chain joins TRBV4-1 to TRBJ1-4; no definite D call. The clonotype comes from a man aged 45-60 years with Graves' hyperthyroidism. CDR3 sequence reads: CASSQDTEKLFF. For the CDR3, the DNA is TGCGCCAGCAGCCAAGATACTGAAAAACTGTTTTTT.